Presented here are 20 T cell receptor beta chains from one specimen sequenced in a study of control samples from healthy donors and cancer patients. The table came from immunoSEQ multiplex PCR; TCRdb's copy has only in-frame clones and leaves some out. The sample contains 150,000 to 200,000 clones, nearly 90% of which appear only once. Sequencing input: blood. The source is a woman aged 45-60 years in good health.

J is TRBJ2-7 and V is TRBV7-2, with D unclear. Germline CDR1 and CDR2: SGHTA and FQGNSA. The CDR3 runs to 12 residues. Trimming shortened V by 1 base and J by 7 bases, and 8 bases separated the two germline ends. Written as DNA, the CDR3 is TGTGCCAGCAGCTTAGAGTTCAAGGAGCAGTACTTC. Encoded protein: CASSLEFKEQYF.

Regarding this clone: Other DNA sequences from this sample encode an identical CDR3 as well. The CDR3, as DNA: TGTGCCAGCCGTAGGGACAATTCTGGAAACACCATATATTTT. Its protein product is CASRRDNSGNTIYF. This chain uses TRBV6-5 with TRBJ1-3; weak D call: TRBD1 (6 bases). V lost 8 bases and J 1 base, leaving 12 bases between the germline ends. This CDR3 region has 14 residues. Germline V gene lookup returns CDR1 MNHEY and CDR2 SVGAGI.

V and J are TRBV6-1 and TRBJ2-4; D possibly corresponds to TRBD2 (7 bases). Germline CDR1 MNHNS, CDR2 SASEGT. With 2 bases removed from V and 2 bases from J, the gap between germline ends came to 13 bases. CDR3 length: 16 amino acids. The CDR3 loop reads CASSERGGLSKNIQYF. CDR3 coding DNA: TGTGCCAGCAGTGAAAGGGGGGGGCTGTCCAAAAACATTCAGTACTTC.

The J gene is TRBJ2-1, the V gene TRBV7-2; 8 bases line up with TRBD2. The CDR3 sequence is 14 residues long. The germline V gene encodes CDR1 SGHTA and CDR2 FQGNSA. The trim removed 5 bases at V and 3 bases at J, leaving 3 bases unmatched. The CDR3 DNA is TGTGCCAGCAGCCCCGGGACTAGCTACAATGAGCAGTTCTTC. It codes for CASSPGTSYNEQFF. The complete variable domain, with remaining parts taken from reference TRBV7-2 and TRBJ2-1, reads GAGVSQSPSNKVTEKGKDVELRCDPISGHTALYWYRQSLGQGLEFLIYFQGNSAPDKSGLPSDRFSAERTGGSVSTLTIQRTQQEDSAVYLCASSPGTSYNEQFFGPGTRLTVL.

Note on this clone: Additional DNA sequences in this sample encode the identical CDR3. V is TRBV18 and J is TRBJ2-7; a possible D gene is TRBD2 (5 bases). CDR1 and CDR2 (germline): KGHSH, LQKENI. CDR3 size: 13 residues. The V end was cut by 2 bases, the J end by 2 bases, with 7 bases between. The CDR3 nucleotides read TGTGCCAGCTCACCAAGCGGCCCCTACGAGCAGTACTTC. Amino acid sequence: CASSPSGPYEQYF.

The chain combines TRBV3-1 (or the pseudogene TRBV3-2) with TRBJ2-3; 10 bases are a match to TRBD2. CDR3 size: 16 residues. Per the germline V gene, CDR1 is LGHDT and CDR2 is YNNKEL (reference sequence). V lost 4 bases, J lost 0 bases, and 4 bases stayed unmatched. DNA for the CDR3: TGTGCCAGCAGCCCCGCTAGCGGGGGTAGCACAGATACGCAGTATTTT. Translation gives CASSPASGGSTDTQYF.

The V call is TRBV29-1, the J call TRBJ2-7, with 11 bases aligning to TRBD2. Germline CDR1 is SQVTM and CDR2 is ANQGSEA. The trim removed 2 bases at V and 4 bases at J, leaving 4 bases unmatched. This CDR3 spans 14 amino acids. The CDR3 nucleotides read TGCAGCGTTGAACTGACTAGCGGGAAATACGAGCAGTACTTC. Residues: CSVELTSGKYEQYF.

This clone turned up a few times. In DNA form, the CDR3 reads TGCGCCAGCAGCCAAGCCTATGGGTACGCGTACGCTGAAGCTTTCTTT. Its protein is CASSQAYGYAYAEAFF. This rearrangement joins TRBV4-3 to TRBJ1-1; D gene uncertain. The V end was cut by 1 base, the J end by 6 bases, with 18 bases between. Germline CDR1 is LGHNA and CDR2 is YSLEER. This CDR3 contains 16 residues.

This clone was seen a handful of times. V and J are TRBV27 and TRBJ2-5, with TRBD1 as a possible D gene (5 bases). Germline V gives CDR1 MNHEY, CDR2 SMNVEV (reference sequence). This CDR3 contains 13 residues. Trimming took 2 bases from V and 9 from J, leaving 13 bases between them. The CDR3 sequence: CASSLTGETAQYF. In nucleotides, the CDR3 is TGTGCCAGCAGTTTAACAGGAGAGACGGCCCAGTACTTC.

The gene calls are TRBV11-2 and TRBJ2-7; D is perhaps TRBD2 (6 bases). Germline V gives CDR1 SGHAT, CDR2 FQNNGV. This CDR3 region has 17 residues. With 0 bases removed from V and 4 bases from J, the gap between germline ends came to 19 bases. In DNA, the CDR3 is TGTGCCAGCAGCTTAGAGCCACGGCTAGCGCACTCGTACGAGCAGTACTTC. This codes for CASSLEPRLAHSYEQYF.

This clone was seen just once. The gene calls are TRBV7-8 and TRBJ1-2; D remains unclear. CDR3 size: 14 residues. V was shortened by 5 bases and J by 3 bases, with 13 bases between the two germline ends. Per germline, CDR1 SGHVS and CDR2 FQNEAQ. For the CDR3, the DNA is TGTGCCAGCAGCATCGAGGTGGGAGACTATGGCTACACCTTC. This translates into CASSIEVGDYGYTF.

The CDR3 region has the DNA TGTGCCAGCAGCTTACAAAGGGGGCCCTACGAGCAGTACTTC. Its protein is CASSLQRGPYEQYF. The chain uses TRBV7-2 and TRBJ2-7; 7 bases line up with TRBD1. V lost 2 bases, J lost 2 bases, and 3 bases stayed unmatched. Germline values: CDR1 SGHTA, CDR2 FQGNSA. The CDR3 contains 14 residues.

Here the CDR3 DNA reads TGTGCCAGCAGCCCGGGGACTAGCGGGAGACAAGAGACCCAGTACTTC. Translation gives CASSPGTSGRQETQYF. The rearrangement uses TRBV5-4 and TRBJ2-5, with 14 nucleotides matching TRBD2. This CDR3 contains 16 residues. CDR1 and CDR2 from the germline V gene are SGHNT and YYREEE (reference sequence). The V segment lost 4 bases and the J segment 2 bases; nucleotides outside the gene matches: 4. Full variable domain (rest looked up from reference TRBV5-4 and TRBJ2-5): ETGVTQSPTHLIKTRGQQVTLRCSSQSGHNTVSWYQQALGQGPQFIFQYYREEENGRGNFPPRFSGLQFPNYSSELNVNALELDDSALYLCASSPGTSGRQETQYFGPGTRLLVL.

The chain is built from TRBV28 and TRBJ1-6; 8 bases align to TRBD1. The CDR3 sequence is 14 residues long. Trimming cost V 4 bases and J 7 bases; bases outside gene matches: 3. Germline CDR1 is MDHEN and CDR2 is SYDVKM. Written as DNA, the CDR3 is TGTGCCAGCAGTTCGACAGGGGAGAATTCACCCCTCCACTTT. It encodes CASSSTGENSPLHF.

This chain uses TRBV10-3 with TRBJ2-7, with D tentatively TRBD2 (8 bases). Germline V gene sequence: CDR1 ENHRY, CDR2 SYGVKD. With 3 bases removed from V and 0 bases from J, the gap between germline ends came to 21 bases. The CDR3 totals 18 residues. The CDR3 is CAISDKSGGDSSSYEQYF. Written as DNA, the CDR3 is TGTGCCATCAGTGACAAGTCGGGGGGGGACAGTTCCTCCTACGAGCAGTACTTC.

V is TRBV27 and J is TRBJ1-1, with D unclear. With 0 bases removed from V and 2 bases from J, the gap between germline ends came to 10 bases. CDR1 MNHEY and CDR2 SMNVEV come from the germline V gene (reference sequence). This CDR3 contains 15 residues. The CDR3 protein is CASSLSPLGNTEAFF. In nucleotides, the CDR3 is TGTGCCAGCAGTTTATCGCCCCTCGGTAACACTGAAGCTTTCTTT.

The CDR3 is CASSVDLVYNEQFF. For the CDR3, the DNA is TGTGCCAGCAGCGTAGATCTGGTGTACAATGAGCAGTTCTTC. The gene calls are TRBV9 and TRBJ2-1; no definite D call. The CDR3 length is 14 residues. Trimming pared 0 bases from V and 4 bases from J, leaving 8 bases between. Germline assignment: CDR1 SGDLS and CDR2 YYNGEE.

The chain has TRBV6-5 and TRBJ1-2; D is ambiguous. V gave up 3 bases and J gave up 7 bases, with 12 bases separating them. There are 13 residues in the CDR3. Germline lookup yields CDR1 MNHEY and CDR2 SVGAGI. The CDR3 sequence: CASSYLQSGGYTF. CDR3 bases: TGTGCCAGCAGTTATCTGCAATCGGGTGGCTACACCTTC.

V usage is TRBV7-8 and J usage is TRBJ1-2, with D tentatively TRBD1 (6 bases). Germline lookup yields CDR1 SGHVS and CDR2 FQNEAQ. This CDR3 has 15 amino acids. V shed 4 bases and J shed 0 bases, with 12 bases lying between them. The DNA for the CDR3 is TGTGCCAGCAGCTCCACGAGGACAGCTAACTATGGCTACACCTTC. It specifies CASSSTRTANYGYTF.

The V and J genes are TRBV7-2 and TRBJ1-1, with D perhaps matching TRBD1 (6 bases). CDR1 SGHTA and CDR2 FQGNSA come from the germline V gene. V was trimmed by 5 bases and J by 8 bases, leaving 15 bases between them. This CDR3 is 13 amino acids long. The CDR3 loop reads CASSPAGTHEAFF. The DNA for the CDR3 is TGTGCCAGCAGCCCAGCCGGGACACACGAAGCTTTCTTT.